The T cell receptor beta chain described here comes from a study of T cell responses to AZD1222 COVID-19 vaccine. Broader study findings: Regions 160-218 and 743-854 dominated among vaccine-associated CD4 TCRs spanning spike. Increased Spike-specific TCR breadth and depth were observed after two AZD1222 doses. At baseline, seropositivity was found in only a handful of AZD1222 recipients.

With respect to this clone: Its target is unknown.

Libraries were prepared by immunoSEQ multiplex PCR; TCRdb keeps only in-frame clonotypes and omits some of them. The top ten hold more than 0.8% of the sample, which has some 150,000 clones, roughly 93% seen once. The sequencing here drew on peripheral blood, taken on day 0 of MenACWY control vaccination. The TCR originated in an adult in good health.

Here the CDR3 DNA reads TGTGCTAGTGGTGGACAGGGGGATCTCGAGCAGTACTTC. Protein product: CASGGQGDLEQYF. The chain has TRBV12-5 and TRBJ2-7, with TRBD1 matching over 10 bases. J lost 6 bases, V lost 5 bases, and 4 bases had no gene match. Germline CDR1 LGHNT, CDR2 FRNRAP. The CDR3 is 13 residues long. Looking up the rest from reference TRBV12-5 and TRBJ2-7 gives the full variable domain: DARVTQTPRHKVTEMGQEVTMRCQPILGHNTVFWYRQTMMQGLELLAYFRNRAPLDDSGMPKDRFSAEMPDATLATLKIQPSEPRDSAVYFCASGGQGDLEQYFGPGTRLTVT.